This T cell receptor beta chain was sequenced for a study of vaccination and CD4 T cells after COVID-19. Across the study: Six males and four females, two Hispanic, made up the convalescents. Overlapping peptides covering the spike proteins of SARS-CoV-2, HCoV-NL63, HCoV-OC43 and HCoV-229E were added to stimulate cells.

The Oncomine TCR Beta short-read assay was what sequenced the DNA obtained from cultured CD4+ T cells. Investigators isolated genomic DNA from cultured CD4+ T cells. TCRdb re-analysed the PCR reads in MiXCR, keeping a single row per CDR3 protein. The sample lists approximately 19,000 distinct CDR3 sequences; 55% to 70% were seen once. The CDR3 spans 18 residues. V lost 3 bases, J lost 9 bases, and 18 bases stayed unmatched. Germline V gives CDR1 LGHNA, CDR2 YNFKEQ. There are a few counts of this clonotype. Its antigen is unidentified. This sample's treatment: approximately 9-day PBMC culture with coronavirus spike peptide pools or control peptides (ViraFEST assay). ViraFEST relied on peptide pools to expand antigen-specific T cells; the TCRs were sequenced afterward.

The sequencing input was CD4+ T cells from blood, cultured in vitro. This sequence joins TRBV4-2 and TRBJ2-1, with TRBD2 matching over 9 bases. The sequence came from a human donor who had recovered from COVID-19. In DNA, the CDR3 is TGTGCCAGCAGCCAGGACCCACGGGGTAGCGGGAGTATTGGTGAGCAGTTCTTC. Translation gives CASSQDPRGSGSIGEQFF.